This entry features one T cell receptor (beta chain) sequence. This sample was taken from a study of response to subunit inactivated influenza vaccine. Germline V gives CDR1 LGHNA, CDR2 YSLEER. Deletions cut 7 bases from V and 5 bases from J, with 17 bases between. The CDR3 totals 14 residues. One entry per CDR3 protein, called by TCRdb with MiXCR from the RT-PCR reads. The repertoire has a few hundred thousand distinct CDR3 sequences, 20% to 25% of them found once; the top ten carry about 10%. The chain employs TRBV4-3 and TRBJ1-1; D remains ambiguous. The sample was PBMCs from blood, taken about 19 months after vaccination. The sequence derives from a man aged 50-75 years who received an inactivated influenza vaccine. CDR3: CASNQEGSWTEAFF. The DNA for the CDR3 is TGCGCCAGCAACCAGGAGGGCAGTTGGACTGAAGCTTTCTTT.